The 8 T cell receptor beta chains below were found in one sample sequenced in a study of cytomegalovirus exposure and HLA in healthy donors. PCR employed 60 Vbeta and 13 Jbeta primers. Sequencing was performed with immunoSEQ multiplex PCR; in TCRdb, only in-frame clones are kept and a portion is missing. The sample lists approximately 160,000 clones, 70% to 80% seen once, with less than 0.9% in the top ten. Sequenced sample: PBMCs. Receptors originate from a female donor in good health and CMV-seronegative.

The chain carries TRBV6-7 and TRBJ1-2; 11 nucleotides align to TRBD1. TRBV6-7 is designated an ORF whose function remains uncertain. The CDR3 sequence is 15 residues long. J lost 4 bases, V lost 6 bases, and 7 bases had no gene match. The CDR3 coding sequence is TGTGCCAGCAGGGATTGGACAGGGGGCATCTATGGCTACACCTTC. Its translation is CASRDWTGGIYGYTF.

The rearrangement uses TRBV19 and TRBJ2-3, with 8 bases that match TRBD2. Trimming took 2 bases from V and 1 from J; bases not matched to a gene: 5. This CDR3 is 16 amino acids long. Germline CDR1 reads LNHDA; CDR2 reads SQIVND (reference sequence). The CDR3 DNA reads TGTGCCAGTAGTATATCGTGGCGGGGGGGCACAGATACGCAGTATTTT. Its translation is CASSISWRGGTDTQYF.

There are a few counts of this clone. The sample has other DNA sequences that encode this CDR3 too. The chain combines TRBV5-1 with TRBJ2-3; 8 bases agree with TRBD2. V trimming: 2 bases; J trimming: 1 base; junction bases outside the gene matches: 3. CDR1 and CDR2 (germline): SGHRS, YFSETQ. The CDR3 extends over 15 amino acids. This chain's CDR3 is CASSLQAGGTDTQYF. CDR3 bases: TGCGCCAGCAGCTTACAAGCGGGGGGCACAGATACGCAGTATTTT.

This sequence joins TRBV28 and TRBJ1-4; D is undetermined. Trimming stripped 3 bases from V and 2 bases from J, with 19 bases between. This CDR3 region has 18 residues. CDR1 MDHEN and CDR2 SYDVKM come from the germline V gene. For the CDR3, the DNA is TGTGCCAGCAGTTTCCCGATGGCGGGGTCACGGACTAATGAAAAACTGTTTTTT. The encoded protein is CASSFPMAGSRTNEKLFF. The full variable domain, in which reference TRBV28 and TRBJ1-4 provide the parts outside the CDR3, is DVKVTQSSRYLVKRTGEKVFLECVQDMDHENMFWYRQDPGLGLRLIYFSYDVKMKEKGDIPEGYSVSREKKERFSLILESASTNQTSMYLCASSFPMAGSRTNEKLFFGSGTQLSVL.

The chain couples TRBV6-5 to TRBJ2-6; D is undetermined. Trimming took off 7 bases at V and 0 bases at J, with 10 bases between the two ends. This CDR3 has 15 residues. CDR1 MNHEY and CDR2 SVGAGI come from the germline V gene. CDR3 nucleotide sequence: TGTGCCAGCAAACTCATTGTCTCTGGGGCCAACGTCCTGACTTTC. Protein sequence: CASKLIVSGANVLTF.

This clone was observed a handful of times. The J gene is TRBJ2-1, the V gene TRBV6-4; D is unclear. The V end lost 4 bases, the J end lost 6 bases, and 13 bases lay between the germline ends. The CDR3 extends over 14 amino acids. The germline gives CDR1 MRHNA, CDR2 SNTAGT. The CDR3 bases are TGTGCCAGCAGTGGAGACACTTCCCGCAATGAGCAGTTCTTC. Translation: CASSGDTSRNEQFF.

This chain uses TRBV4-1 with TRBJ2-3; 9 nucleotides align to TRBD2. Germline V CDR1 and CDR2: MGHRA, YSYEKL. Unmatched junction bases numbered 9, after V lost 1 base and J lost 1 base. The CDR3 consists of 18 residues. CDR3 in DNA: TGCGCCAGCAGCCAAGTCTTGGTAGCGGGGGAACGCACAGATACGCAGTATTTT. Translating gives CASSQVLVAGERTDTQYF.

Only a few counts were recorded for this clone. The V call is TRBV5-1, the J call TRBJ2-2; TRBD2 might be the D (6 bases). This CDR3 is built from 16 residues. CDR1 and CDR2 from the germline V gene are SGHRS and YFSETQ. V was cut by 0 bases and J by 1 base, with 10 bases left in between. The CDR3 protein is CASSLGDSLNTGELFF. CDR3 nucleotides: TGCGCCAGCAGCTTGGGGGACTCCTTGAACACCGGGGAGCTGTTTTTT.